The present entry profiles one T cell receptor beta chain with its context. In its sample, this clonotype was seen many times. The clone's antigen remains unknown. No much larger clonotype is one base removed from it; base qualities were not supplied. A patient counted as having stable Graves' hyperthyroidism if no progression to ophthalmopathy occurred over 18 months of follow-up. Hyperthyroidism patients were aged 18 to 65 years and newly diagnosed, with disease duration of less than 2 months. Patients with uncontrolled infections, other autoimmune diseases, pregnancy or lactation were excluded. Clinical symptoms, serum thyroxine and TRAb, thyroid ultrasound, and orbital computed tomography formed the basis for the diagnoses. PBMCs were separated from around 9.1 ml of fresh peripheral blood using Ficoll-Paque density gradient centrifugation. Trizol reagent was used to extract total RNA, and RNA quality was then checked on an Agilent 2100 Bioanalyzer.

TCR beta CDR3 regions were amplified from RNA transcripts. A first-round RT-PCR of the TCR CDR3 used the HTBI primer set with the Qiagen OneStep RT-PCR kit. Libraries were constructed in a second round of multiplex PCR, after which size selection and purification were performed. Paired-end sequencing of the libraries was performed with 100 bp reads on an Illumina HiSeq2000. The published analysis was carried out like this. Raw data were processed with SOAPnuke, discarding reads with adapters, uncalled bases, mean Phred below 15, or no exact constant-primer or identifier match. High-quality paired reads were merged with COPE v1.2.5, and unique nucleotide sequences were defined as clonotypes. MiTCR v1.1 was used to align the clonotypes against IMGT TRBV, TRBD and TRBJ reference segments. Analysis was restricted to V-J combinations with a frequency above 0.0001, which covered 99.2% of repertoires. The TCS score was defined as the ratio of F50 (clonal expansion) to E x V (chaos), calculated using BLOSUM62-based TCRdist between CDR3 peptides within each V-J. Welch's t-statistics and random forest reduced 450 to 600 V-J features to 13, which were used in a naive Bayes classifier (R e1071). The raw public reads went through TCRdb reprocessing: fastp at Q25, MiXCR clone calling, in-frame beta chains kept. When rows share a CDR3 protein, they turn into one entry using the most common DNA and genes. TCRdb assigned the V and J calls; the authors' analysis was not used. The sample table lists 500,000 to 650,000 distinct CDR3 sequences, 12% to 15% of them with a count of one. The ten top clones hold over 11% of the sample.

CDR1 SNHLY and CDR2 FYNNEI were looked up in the germline V gene. Counted from cysteine to phenylalanine, this CDR3 has 14 amino acids. The DNA shown is the 42-base CDR3, in frame from base 1. V trim: 10 bases; J trim: 4 bases; unmatched bases: 11. The sample comes from a study of T cells in Graves' hyperthyroidism and ophthalmopathy (dated by TCRdb to the late 2010s). For the study in its entirety: Peripheral blood samples were taken at the time of initial diagnosis, prior to any treatment. The paper reports TCR Vbeta CDR3 sequencing of approximately 130 peripheral blood samples: around 45 ophthalmopathy, under 85 hyperthyroidism and 17 progressor patients. In addition, the study compared T-cell repertoires in thyroid tissue and in blood from about 6 Graves' hyperthyroidism patients. Prospective prediction of ophthalmopathy was tested in an independent validation cohort consisting of fewer than 20 hyperthyroidism patients and some 17 patients who later progressed to ophthalmopathy. For training and testing, the 100 or so patients in the discovery cohort were randomly divided in a 7:3 ratio. To identify TCR V-J signatures that set the groups apart, the researchers used a discovery cohort of about a hundred patients, made up of 40 to 45 with Graves' ophthalmopathy and about 60 with stable Graves' hyperthyroidism. After blood sampling, hyperthyroidism patients were treated with methimazole at a starting dose of 30 mg daily, and ophthalmopathy patients were treated with high-dose intravenous methylprednisolone.

Broad study findings and their caveats: Most expanded thyroid clonotypes (frequency above 0.001) were also detected in blood, suggesting blood repertoires may reflect thyroid immune responses. A 13 V-J signature model separated ophthalmopathy from stable hyperthyroidism, with roughly 88% sensitivity and roughly 81% specificity in cross-validation and 80%/75% in testing. In validation, the model predicted progression to ophthalmopathy a median of 6.5 months before onset, with about 67% sensitivity and roughly 73% specificity. No statistical method was used to fix the sample size in advance, and group allocation was not hidden from the investigators.

The rearrangement joined TRBV2 to TRBJ2-5; TRBD2 fits 8 bases in the junction. The source is a woman in her forties with Graves' hyperthyroidism. The sequencing input was blood. CDR3 protein: CAIKRESGPETQYF. The sequenced DNA is TGTGCCATAAAGCGGGAGTCGGGGCCAGAGACCCAGTACTTC.